Following are 30 T cell receptor beta chains from one sample sequenced in a study of T cell repertoires in cytomegalovirus infection. MiXCR was run by TCRdb on the reads, yielding one entry per CDR3 protein. The data show some 920,000 distinct CDR3 sequences, around 31% seen once. The antigens these receptors bind are not known. The material was cultured CD8+ T cells from PBMCs, obtained from culture after CMV antigen stimulation. The receptor set was obtained from a human donor in good health (CMV status not recorded). Some clones in this sample may be carry-over from other donors' samples.

Note on this clonotype: Since no conserved phenylalanine or tryptophan closes the CDR3, a read error is the likely cause. The V gene is TRBV6-4, the J gene TRBJ2-1, with 7 positions matching TRBD1. Germline CDR1 reads MRHNA; CDR2 reads SNTAGT. CDR3 length equals 16 residues. Losses at the gene ends were 4 bases for V and 3 bases for J; bases not matched to a gene: 9. This CDR3 reads CASSAPYDRDYNEQFS. The CDR3 DNA sequence: TGTGCCAGCAGTGCCCCTTACGACAGGGACTACAATGAGCAGTTCTCC.

This clonotype was found many times. J is TRBJ1-2 and V is TRBV24-1, with no clear D. The CDR3 totals 13 residues. Germline V CDR1 and CDR2: KGHDR, SFDVKD. V lost 3 bases, J lost 5 bases, and 9 bases lay in between. In nucleotides, the CDR3 is TGTGCCACCAGTGATGGAACAGCATATGGCTACACCTTC. It specifies CATSDGTAYGYTF.

This clonotype was seen ten or more times. This chain links TRBV7-2 with TRBJ2-7; D gene ambiguous. V lost 1 base and J 2 bases, leaving 9 bases between the germline ends. Germline lookup yields CDR1 SGHTA and CDR2 FQGNSA. This CDR3 contains 14 residues. For the CDR3, the DNA is TGTGCCAGCAGCTTAGTAGGCAGTCCCTACGAGCAGTACTTC. Translating gives CASSLVGSPYEQYF.

This clonotype was counted a few times. The rearrangement joins TRBV6-6 to TRBJ1-1; the match to TRBD1 covers 7 bases. The CDR3 has 17 residues. Germline V gene lookup returns CDR1 MNHNY and CDR2 SVGAGI (reference sequence). The J segment lost 5 bases and the V segment lost 2 bases, leaving 14 bases of the junction unmatched. The CDR3 is CASSYTGDREGRTEAFF. The CDR3 nucleotides read TGTGCCAGCAGTTACACAGGAGACAGGGAAGGAAGGACTGAAGCTTTCTTT.

This chain joins TRBV7-6 and TRBJ2-5; D uncertain. V gave up 5 bases and J gave up 9 bases, with 10 bases separating them. This CDR3 region has 11 residues. CDR1 and CDR2 (germline): SGHVS, FNYEAQ. The CDR3 DNA is TGTGCCAGCAGCCCCATATTGGCCCAGTACTTC. This translates into CASSPILAQYF. The complete variable domain, with remaining parts taken from reference TRBV7-6 and TRBJ2-5, reads GAGVSQSPRYKVTKRGQDVALRCDPISGHVSLYWYRQALGQGPEFLTYFNYEAQQDKSGLPNDRFSAERPEGSISTLTIQRTEQRDSAMYRCASSPILAQYFGPGTRLLVL.

The sample holds many counts of this clonotype. J is TRBJ2-2 and V is TRBV6-1; 12 nucleotides match TRBD2. Germline CDR1 reads MNHNS; CDR2 reads SASEGT. This CDR3 has 17 residues. J was trimmed by 0 bases and V by 6 bases; bases with no gene match: 5. The CDR3, as DNA: TGTGCCAGCAGCCCGACTAGCGGGGGTACGAACACCGGGGAGCTGTTTTTT. Translated, it gives CASSPTSGGTNTGELFF.

This clonotype was detected many times. This chain joins TRBV7-2 and TRBJ2-1; D remains ambiguous. Trimming shortened V by 1 base and J by 6 bases, and 10 bases separated the two germline ends. CDR1 is SGHTA and CDR2 is FQGNSA in the germline V gene. This CDR3 contains 14 residues. CDR3 loop: CASSLGATGNEQFF. The CDR3 bases are TGTGCCAGCAGCTTAGGGGCTACGGGCAATGAGCAGTTCTTC.

This clonotype occurred a few times. V usage is TRBV27 and J usage is TRBJ1-2; 7 positions agree with TRBD1. The V gene's germline CDR1 is MNHEY and CDR2 SMNVEV (reference sequence). The CDR3 sequence is 15 residues long. The junction had 10 bases not matched to a gene; V was cut back by 5 bases and J by 4 bases. CDR3 sequence reads: CASSLRQGSSYGYTF. CDR3 in DNA: TGTGCCAGCAGTCTCCGACAGGGCTCCTCCTATGGCTACACCTTC.

J is TRBJ2-1 and V is TRBV3-1; 7 nucleotides align to TRBD2. V dropped 0 bases and J dropped 8; count of bases not matched to a gene: 10. Germline V gene lookup returns CDR1 LGHDT and CDR2 YNNKEL (reference sequence). This CDR3 has 16 amino acids. The DNA for the CDR3 is TGTGCCAGCAGCCAAGAGGTCTCGAGCGGGGTAGATGAGCAGTTCTTC. Translating gives CASSQEVSSGVDEQFF.

The CDR3 DNA reads TGCAGTGCGAGGCCTGCGGGAGGCTACACCTTC. It translates to CSARPAGGYTF. The chain uses TRBV20-1 and TRBJ1-2; D remains unclear. The germline V and J ends were trimmed by 6 bases and 8 bases, with 13 bases remaining between them. There are 11 residues in the CDR3. Germline CDR1 is DFQATT and CDR2 is SNEGSKA (reference sequence).

The genes are TRBV5-1 and TRBJ2-7; 8 bases map to TRBD1. Losses at the gene ends were 5 bases for V and 4 bases for J; bases not matched to a gene: 14. The CDR3 length is 16 residues. Germline assignment: CDR1 SGHRS and CDR2 YFSETQ. CDR3 residues: CASRLIPGQDIYEQYF. The CDR3 DNA reads TGCGCCAGCAGATTGATACCGGGACAGGACATTTACGAGCAGTACTTC.

The chain links TRBV6-5 to TRBJ2-1; 10 bases agree with TRBD2. From germline, CDR1 is MNHEY and CDR2 SVGAGI. The CDR3 spans 17 residues. V gave up 2 bases and J gave up 2 bases; unmatched junction bases: 6. This CDR3 is CASSYDSGGPTYNEQFF. DNA for the CDR3: TGTGCCAGCAGTTACGATAGCGGGGGGCCAACCTACAATGAGCAGTTCTTC.

This clonotype was seen more than once but under ten times. The chain employs TRBV20-1 and TRBJ2-3; tentative D call: TRBD1 (6 bases). With 6 bases removed from V and 2 bases from J, the gap between germline ends came to 12 bases. The CDR3 consists of 13 residues. Germline values: CDR1 DFQATT, CDR2 SNEGSKA (reference sequence). CDR3 residues: CSAPPGVTDTQYF. CDR3 nucleotide sequence: TGCAGTGCCCCCCCAGGGGTCACAGATACGCAGTATTTT.

This clonotype showed up just a few times. In this CDR3 the conserved last residue, phenylalanine or tryptophan, is missing, so a read error is likely. Because the CDR3's place on the DNA is in doubt, the DNA is left out and the CDR3 is given as listed by TCRdb. V is TRBV23-1 and J is TRBJ2-1; TRBD2, the D gene given by the table, was not confirmed from the DNA. TRBV23-1 is an open reading frame whose function is uncertain. The CDR3 extends over 10 residues, inclusive of both ends. This CDR3 reads CASSRGPSPA.

The chain links TRBV7-2 to TRBJ2-3; D remains unclear. V lost 1 base to trimming and J lost 5 bases, with 10 bases between them. Germline CDR1 and CDR2: SGHTA and FQGNSA. The CDR3 sequence is 14 residues long. The CDR3 loop is CASSLVASGDTQYF. As DNA, the CDR3 is TGTGCCAGCAGCTTAGTGGCGTCGGGAGATACGCAGTATTTT.

This clonotype was picked up many times. J is TRBJ2-3 and V is TRBV7-6; 9 bases agree with TRBD2. The CDR3 is 15 residues long. J lost 3 bases, V lost 1 base, and 2 bases had no gene match. Germline-derived CDR1 and CDR2 are SGHVS and FNYEAQ. The CDR3 region is CASSLGGGETDTQYF. As DNA, the CDR3 is TGTGCCAGCAGCTTAGGCGGGGGGGAGACAGATACGCAGTATTTT.

Only a few counts were recorded for this clonotype. The chain combines TRBV5-6 with TRBJ2-7; the match to TRBD2 covers 7 bases. This CDR3 spans 17 amino acids. Germline assignment: CDR1 SGHDT and CDR2 YYEEEE. V shed 6 bases, J shed 4 bases, and the junction held 19 bases outside the gene matches. CDR3 in amino acids: CASTQRGGGRSEYEQYV. In nucleotides, the CDR3 is TGTGCCAGCACTCAGAGGGGCGGCGGGAGATCTGAATACGAGCAGTACGTC.

V usage is TRBV7-6 and J usage is TRBJ2-7; a possible D gene is TRBD1 (5 bases). The CDR3 contains 10 residues. Germline CDR1 reads SGHVS; CDR2 reads FNYEAQ. Trimming pared 8 bases from V and 4 bases from J, leaving 6 bases between. CDR3 region: CASGAYEQYF. CDR3 nucleotide sequence: TGTGCCAGCGGGGCTTACGAGCAGTACTTC.

This clonotype was detected a few times. V is TRBV6-2 or TRBV6-3 and J is TRBJ2-1; 9 bases line up with TRBD2. The CDR3 sequence is 17 residues long. J gave up 3 bases and V 2 bases, and 8 bases lay outside the gene matches. Germline V CDR1 and CDR2: MNHEY, SVGEGT. CDR3 protein: CASSYALAGGYYNEQFF. The DNA for the CDR3 is TGTGCCAGCAGTTACGCCCTTGCGGGGGGGTACTACAATGAGCAGTTCTTC.

This clonotype has a single count. This chain connects TRBV7-6 to TRBJ2-3; unclear D gene. The germline CDR1 and CDR2 sequences are SGHVS and FNYEAQ. CDR3 length: 15 residues. Deletions cut 0 bases from V and 0 bases from J, with 7 bases between. The CDR3 bases are TGTGCCAGCAGCTTAGCACAGTGGAGCACAGATACGCAGTATTTT. It codes for CASSLAQWSTDTQYF.

CDR3 protein: CSVEGLLDDDGGTGWETQYF. CDR3 DNA sequence: TGCAGCGTTGAAGGCCTCCTCGATGATGATGGGGGCACAGGCTGGGAGACCCAGTACTTC. The rearrangement links TRBV29-1 to TRBJ2-5, with a tentative D call TRBD1 (6 bases). Germline V gene lookup returns CDR1 SQVTM and CDR2 ANQGSEA. The CDR3 is 20 residues long. V was pared by 1 base and J by 5 bases, with 32 bases between.

This clonotype was detected ten times or more. The chain joins TRBV7-8 to TRBJ2-3, with 10 bases that match TRBD2. This CDR3 spans 15 amino acids. Germline-derived CDR1 and CDR2 are SGHVS and FQNEAQ. The junction had 3 bases not matched to a gene; V was cut back by 5 bases and J by 1 base. The CDR3 spells CASSAGLAGTDTQYF. CDR3 sequence (DNA): TGTGCCAGCAGCGCCGGACTAGCGGGCACAGATACGCAGTATTTT.

This rearrangement joins TRBV7-6 to TRBJ2-1; no clear D. Germline V lookup: CDR1 SGHVS, CDR2 FNYEAQ. The V end was cut by 10 bases, the J end by 0 bases, with 22 bases between. The CDR3 is 17 residues long. The CDR3 nucleotides read TGTGCCAACAGTAAATCCCCAGCGCAGAGCTCCTACAATGAGCAGTTCTTC. It yields the protein CANSKSPAQSSYNEQFF.

This clonotype has a handful of counts. The CDR3 DNA follows: TGTGCCAGCAGTTTATCGAGCCACGGCCAGGGGAATCAGCCCCAGCATTTT. Translating gives CASSLSSHGQGNQPQHF. J is TRBJ1-5 and V is TRBV27; TRBD1 might be the D (6 bases). This CDR3 comprises 17 residues. The ends were cut back, 0 bases at V and 4 bases at J, with 16 bases in the middle. Per the germline V gene, CDR1 is MNHEY and CDR2 is SMNVEV (reference sequence).

The chain is built from TRBV11-1 and TRBJ2-2; the D call may be TRBD1 or TRBD2 (5 bases each). V gave up 2 bases and J gave up 3 bases, with 13 bases separating them. The CDR3 sequence is 16 residues long. Germline CDR1 SGHAT, CDR2 FQDESV (reference sequence). The CDR3 DNA reads as TGTGCCAGCAGCTTAATCCGGTGGGGGTACACCGGGGAGCTGTTTTTT. Its protein product is CASSLIRWGYTGELFF. Based on the CDR3 plus reference TRBV11-1 and TRBJ2-2, the full variable domain is EAEVAQSPRYKITEKSQAVAFWCDPISGHATLYWYRQILGQGPELLVQFQDESVVDDSQLPKDRFSAERLKGVDSTLKIQPAELGDSAMYLCASSLIRWGYTGELFFGEGSRLTVL.

The CDR3 bases are TGTGCCAGCAGCTTCGGGGGGCCGTCTGAAGCTTTCTTT. Protein product: CASSFGGPSEAFF. The chain joins TRBV5-6 to TRBJ1-1; D is perhaps TRBD1 (6 bases). This CDR3 spans 13 amino acids. Germline V gene data show CDR1 as SGHDT and CDR2 as YYEEEE. Trimming took off 2 bases at V and 6 bases at J, with 11 bases between the two ends.

The rearrangement uses TRBV15 and TRBJ2-5, with D unclear. CDR3 length: 11 residues. Germline V CDR1 and CDR2: LNHNV, YYDKDF (reference sequence). The germline V and J ends were trimmed by 6 bases and 4 bases, with 6 bases remaining between them. The CDR3 DNA follows: TGTGCCACCAGAGAGTTAGAGACCCAGTACTTC. Its translation: CATRELETQYF.

This clonotype was counted many times. The chain combines TRBV7-2 with TRBJ2-3, with D possibly matching TRBD1 (5 bases). The V end was cut by 5 bases, the J end by 2 bases, with 11 bases between. This CDR3 is 14 amino acids long. CDR1 and CDR2 from the germline V gene are SGHTA and FQGNSA. In DNA form, the CDR3 reads TGTGCCAGCAGCCCTGACAGCTTCACAGATACGCAGTATTTT. Translating it yields CASSPDSFTDTQYF. Full variable domain (outside the CDR3, taken from reference TRBV7-2 and TRBJ2-3): GAGVSQSPSNKVTEKGKDVELRCDPISGHTALYWYRQSLGQGLEFLIYFQGNSAPDKSGLPSDRFSAERTGGSVSTLTIQRTQQEDSAVYLCASSPDSFTDTQYFGPGTRLTVL.

The rearrangement joins TRBV7-4 to TRBJ2-3, with 9 bases lining up with TRBD1. V dropped 5 bases and J dropped 3; count of bases not matched to a gene: 9. There are 16 residues in the CDR3. Germline values: CDR1 SGHVT, CDR2 SQSDAQ. The CDR3 DNA sequence: TGTGCCAGCAGCCCGCGGACAGGGGAGTTGACAGATACGCAGTATTTT. Its protein is CASSPRTGELTDTQYF.

On this clonotype itself: This may stem from a read error, because a much larger clone lies one nucleotide away. The chain is built from TRBV12-3 or TRBV12-4 and TRBJ1-2; D may be TRBD1 (5 bases). The length of the CDR3 is 15 residues. V dropped 8 bases and J dropped 3 bases, with 19 bases sitting between them. This chain's CDR3 is CASCPVGGGYYGYTF. The CDR3 nucleotides are TGTGCCAGCTGTCCGGTTGGGGGGGGATACTATGGCTACACCTTC.